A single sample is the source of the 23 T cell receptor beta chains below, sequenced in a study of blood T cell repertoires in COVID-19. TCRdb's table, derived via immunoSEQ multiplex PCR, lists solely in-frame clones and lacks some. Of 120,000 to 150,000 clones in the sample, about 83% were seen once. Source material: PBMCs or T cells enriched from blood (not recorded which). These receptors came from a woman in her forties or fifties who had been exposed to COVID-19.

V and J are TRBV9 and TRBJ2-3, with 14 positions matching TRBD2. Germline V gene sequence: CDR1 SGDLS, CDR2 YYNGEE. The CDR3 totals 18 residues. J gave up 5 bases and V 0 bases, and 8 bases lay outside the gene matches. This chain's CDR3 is CASSVGFGLAGGRDTQYF. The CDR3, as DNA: TGTGCCAGCAGCGTAGGATTCGGACTAGCGGGGGGTCGAGATACGCAGTATTTT.

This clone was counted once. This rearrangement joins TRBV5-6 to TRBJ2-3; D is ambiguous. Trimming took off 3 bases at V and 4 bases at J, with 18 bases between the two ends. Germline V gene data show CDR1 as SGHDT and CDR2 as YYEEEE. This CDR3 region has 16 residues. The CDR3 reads CASSSILSFVPDTQYF. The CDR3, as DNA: TGTGCCAGCAGCTCGATCCTCAGTTTTGTCCCAGATACGCAGTATTTT.

CDR3 coding DNA: TGTGCCAGCAGTCCAAGGGACACAGGGGGCCGGGGGAATGGCTACACCTTC. Translating it yields CASSPRDTGGRGNGYTF. The rearrangement links TRBV27 to TRBJ1-2; 9 positions agree with TRBD1. Trimming took 5 bases from V and 6 from J; bases not matched to a gene: 16. Germline CDR1 MNHEY, CDR2 SMNVEV (reference sequence). The CDR3 totals 17 residues.

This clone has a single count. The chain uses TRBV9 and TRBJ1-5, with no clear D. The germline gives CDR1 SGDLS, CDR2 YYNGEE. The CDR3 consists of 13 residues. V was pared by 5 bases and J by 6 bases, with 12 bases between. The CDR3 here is CASSEGTGQPQHF. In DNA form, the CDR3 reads TGTGCCAGCAGTGAGGGTACCGGTCAGCCCCAGCATTTT.

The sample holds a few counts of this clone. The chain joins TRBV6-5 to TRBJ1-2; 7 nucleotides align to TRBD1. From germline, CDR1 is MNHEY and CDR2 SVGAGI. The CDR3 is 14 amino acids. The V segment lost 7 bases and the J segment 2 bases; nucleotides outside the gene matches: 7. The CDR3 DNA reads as TGTGCCAGCACCTCGACAGGGACCAACTATGGCTACACCTTC. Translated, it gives CASTSTGTNYGYTF.

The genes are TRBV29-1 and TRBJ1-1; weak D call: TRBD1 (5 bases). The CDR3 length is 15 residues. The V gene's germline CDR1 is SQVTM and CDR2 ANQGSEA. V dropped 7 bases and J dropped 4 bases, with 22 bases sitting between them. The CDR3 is CSGLESSAGRTEAFF. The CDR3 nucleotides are TGCAGCGGATTAGAATCGTCGGCAGGGCGCACTGAAGCTTTCTTT.

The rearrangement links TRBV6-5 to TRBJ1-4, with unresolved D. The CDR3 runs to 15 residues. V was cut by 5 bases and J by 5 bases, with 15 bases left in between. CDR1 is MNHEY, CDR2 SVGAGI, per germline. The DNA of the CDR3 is TGTGCCAGCAGTCGCCACCGGTCCAAAAATGAAAAACTGTTTTTT. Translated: CASSRHRSKNEKLFF.

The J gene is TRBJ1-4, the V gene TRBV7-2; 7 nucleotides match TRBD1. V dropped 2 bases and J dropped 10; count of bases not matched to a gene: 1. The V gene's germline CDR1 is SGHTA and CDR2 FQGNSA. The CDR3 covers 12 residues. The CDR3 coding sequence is TGTGCCAGCAGCTTACCAGGGGGAAAACTGTTTTTT. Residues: CASSLPGGKLFF. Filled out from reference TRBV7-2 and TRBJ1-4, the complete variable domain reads GAGVSQSPSNKVTEKGKDVELRCDPISGHTALYWYRQSLGQGLEFLIYFQGNSAPDKSGLPSDRFSAERTGGSVSTLTIQRTQQEDSAVYLCASSLPGGKLFFGSGTQLSVL.

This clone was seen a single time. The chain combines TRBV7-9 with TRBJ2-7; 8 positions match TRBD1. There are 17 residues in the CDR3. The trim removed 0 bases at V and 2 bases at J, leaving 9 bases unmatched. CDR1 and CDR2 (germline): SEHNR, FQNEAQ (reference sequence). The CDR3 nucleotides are TGTGCCAGCAGCTTAGCGACAGGGGCCCTGGGGCCCTACGAGCAGTACTTC. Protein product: CASSLATGALGPYEQYF.

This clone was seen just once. The CDR3 nucleotides are TGTGCCTGGAGTGTAATAAGCGACGGTATAGAGACCCAGTACTTC. Protein sequence: CAWSVISDGIETQYF. This rearrangement joins TRBV30 to TRBJ2-5; D gene unclear. V was cut by 0 bases and J by 4 bases, with 15 bases left in between. Germline V gives CDR1 GTSNPN, CDR2 SVGIG (reference sequence). This CDR3 spans 15 amino acids.

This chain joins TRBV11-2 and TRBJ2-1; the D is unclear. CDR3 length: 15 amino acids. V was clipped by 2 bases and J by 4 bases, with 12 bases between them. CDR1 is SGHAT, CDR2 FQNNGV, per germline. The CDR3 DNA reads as TGTGCCAGCAGCTTATATTTTAGCCCTTACAATGAGCAGTTCTTC. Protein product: CASSLYFSPYNEQFF.

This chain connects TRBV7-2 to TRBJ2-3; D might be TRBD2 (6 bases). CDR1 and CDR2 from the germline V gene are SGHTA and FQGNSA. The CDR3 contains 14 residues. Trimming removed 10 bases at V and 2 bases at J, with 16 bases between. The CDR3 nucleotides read TGTGCCACCAAGTGGGACTTTGCCACAGATACGCAGTATTTT. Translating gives CATKWDFATDTQYF.

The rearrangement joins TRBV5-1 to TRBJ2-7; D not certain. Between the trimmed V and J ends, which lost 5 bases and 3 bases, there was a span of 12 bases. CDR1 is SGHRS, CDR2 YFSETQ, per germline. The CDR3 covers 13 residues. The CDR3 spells CASRKTELYEQYF. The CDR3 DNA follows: TGCGCCAGCAGGAAGACTGAACTCTACGAGCAGTACTTC.

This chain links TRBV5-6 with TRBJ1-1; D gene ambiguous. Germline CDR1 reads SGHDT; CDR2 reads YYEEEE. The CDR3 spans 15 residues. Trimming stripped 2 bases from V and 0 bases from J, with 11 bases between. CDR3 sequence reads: CASSFKEKLNTEAFF. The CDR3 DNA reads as TGTGCCAGCAGCTTTAAGGAGAAACTGAACACTGAAGCTTTCTTT.

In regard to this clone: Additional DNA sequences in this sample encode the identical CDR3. The CDR3, as DNA: TGCAGTGCCACCGACAGGTCTGGCTACACCTTC. Translating it yields CSATDRSGYTF. V gene TRBV20-1 combines with J gene TRBJ1-2; maybe TRBD1 (6 bases). The CDR3 is 11 amino acids. V was trimmed by 6 bases and J by 7 bases, leaving 12 bases between them. Per the germline V gene, CDR1 is DFQATT and CDR2 is SNEGSKA (reference sequence).

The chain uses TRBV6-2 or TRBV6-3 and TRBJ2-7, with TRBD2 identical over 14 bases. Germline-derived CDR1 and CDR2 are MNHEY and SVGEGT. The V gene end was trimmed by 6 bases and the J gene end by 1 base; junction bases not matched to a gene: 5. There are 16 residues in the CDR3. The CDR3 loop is CASSGTSGGLSYEQYF. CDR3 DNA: TGTGCCAGCAGCGGGACTAGCGGGGGACTATCCTACGAGCAGTACTTC.

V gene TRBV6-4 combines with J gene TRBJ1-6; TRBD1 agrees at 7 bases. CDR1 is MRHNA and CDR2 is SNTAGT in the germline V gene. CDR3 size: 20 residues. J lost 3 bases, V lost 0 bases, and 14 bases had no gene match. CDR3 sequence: CASSDSTGNRGHYYNSPLHF. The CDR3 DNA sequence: TGTGCCAGCAGTGACTCTACCGGAAACAGGGGACACTACTATAATTCACCCCTCCACTTT.

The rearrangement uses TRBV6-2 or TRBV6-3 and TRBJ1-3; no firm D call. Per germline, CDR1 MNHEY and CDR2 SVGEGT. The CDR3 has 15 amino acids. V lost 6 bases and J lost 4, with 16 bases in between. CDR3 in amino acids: CASSLAGRSGNTIYF. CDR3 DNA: TGTGCCAGCAGCCTCGCCGGCCGGAGCGGAAACACCATATATTTT.

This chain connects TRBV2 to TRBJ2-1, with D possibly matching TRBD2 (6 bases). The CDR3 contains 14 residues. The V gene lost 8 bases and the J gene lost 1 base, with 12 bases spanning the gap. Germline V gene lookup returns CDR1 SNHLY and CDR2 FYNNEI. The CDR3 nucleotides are TGTGCCAGCTTTCGGGAGAGGTCCTACAATGAGCAGTTCTTC. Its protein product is CASFRERSYNEQFF.

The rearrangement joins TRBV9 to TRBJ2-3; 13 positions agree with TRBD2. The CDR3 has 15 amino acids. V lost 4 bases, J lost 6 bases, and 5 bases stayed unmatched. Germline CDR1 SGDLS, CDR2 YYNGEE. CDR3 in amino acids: CASSTRTSGSDTQYF. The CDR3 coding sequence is TGTGCCAGCAGCACCAGGACTAGCGGGAGTGATACGCAGTATTTT.

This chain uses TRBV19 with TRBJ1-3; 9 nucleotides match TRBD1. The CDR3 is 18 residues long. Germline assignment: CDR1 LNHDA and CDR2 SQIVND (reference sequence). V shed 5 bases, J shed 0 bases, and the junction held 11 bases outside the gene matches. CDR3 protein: CASSASPGTGSSGNTIYF. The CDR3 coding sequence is TGTGCCAGTAGTGCGTCCCCCGGGACAGGGAGCTCTGGAAACACCATATATTTT.

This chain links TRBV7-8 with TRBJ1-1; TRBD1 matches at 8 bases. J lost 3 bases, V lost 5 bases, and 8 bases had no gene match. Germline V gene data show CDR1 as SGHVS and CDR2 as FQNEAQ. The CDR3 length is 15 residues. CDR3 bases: TGTGCCAGCAGCCCCCGACAGGGGAGGGACACTGAAGCTTTCTTT. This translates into CASSPRQGRDTEAFF.

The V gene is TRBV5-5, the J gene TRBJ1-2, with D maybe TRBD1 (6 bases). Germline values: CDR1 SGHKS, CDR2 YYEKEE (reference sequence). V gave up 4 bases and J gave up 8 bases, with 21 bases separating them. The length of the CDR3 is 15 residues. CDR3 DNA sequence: TGTGCCAGCAGCCTGGCTCAGGGGCCCTCGTGGGGCTACACCTTC. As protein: CASSLAQGPSWGYTF.